This entry lists 27 T cell receptor beta chains sequenced from one sample in a study of T-cell reconstitution after alpha-beta-depleted transplantation in children. For TCRbeta, the library was prepared with unique molecular identifiers. TCRdb recomputed calls from the PCR reads with MiXCR, one row per CDR3 protein. The sample records some 640,000 distinct CDR3 sequences, around 16% being singletons. The material was PBMCs from the stem cell graft donor, obtained from the stem cell graft. These receptor sequences come from a human donor who donated a stem cell graft to a child with acute myeloid leukemia.

The chain links TRBV27 to TRBJ2-3, with 7 positions matching TRBD2. With V trimmed by 2 bases and J by 4 bases, 9 bases remained unmatched. The germline V gene encodes CDR1 MNHEY and CDR2 SMNVEV (reference sequence). The CDR3 contains 16 residues. The CDR3 reads CASSLGVRGESDTQYF. CDR3 DNA sequence: TGTGCCAGCAGTTTAGGTGTCCGGGGGGAGTCAGATACGCAGTATTTT.

This sequence joins TRBV20-1 and TRBJ1-5, with TRBD1 identical over 10 bases. The CDR3 loop spans 13 amino acids. Germline values: CDR1 DFQATT, CDR2 SNEGSKA (reference sequence). Trimming cost V 4 bases and J 5 bases; bases outside gene matches: 2. CDR3: CSAIDRGHQPQHF. As DNA, the CDR3 is TGCAGTGCTATCGACAGGGGGCATCAGCCCCAGCATTTT.

This clonotype was counted between two and nine times. The chain employs TRBV4-3 and TRBJ2-1; D remains unclear. The CDR3 runs to 16 residues. V was clipped by 0 bases and J by 3 bases, with 12 bases between them. The germline V gene encodes CDR1 LGHNA and CDR2 YSLEER. The CDR3: CASSQDGRFSYNEQFF. The CDR3 DNA is TGCGCCAGCAGCCAAGATGGCAGATTTAGCTACAATGAGCAGTTCTTC.

The table lists this clonotype with many counts. The chain recombines TRBV7-3 with TRBJ2-1, with TRBD1 matching 9 bases. The germline V gene has CDR1 SGHTA and CDR2 FQGTGA. J gave up 0 bases and V 4 bases, and 19 bases lay outside the gene matches. The CDR3 totals 21 residues. In nucleotides, the CDR3 is TGTGCCAGCAGCTCAAAATCGGGACAGGGTGGAGCACTGGGCTCCTACAATGAGCAGTTCTTC. Its translation: CASSSKSGQGGALGSYNEQFF.

This clonotype has ten or more counts. The gene calls are TRBV29-1 and TRBJ1-2, with D possibly matching TRBD1 (6 bases). With 6 bases removed from V and 4 bases from J, the gap between germline ends came to 12 bases. The CDR3 runs 12 residues. Germline-derived CDR1 and CDR2 are SQVTM and ANQGSEA. The DNA for the CDR3 is TGCAGCGTCACAGACAGGAGCTATGGCTACACCTTC. Residues: CSVTDRSYGYTF.

As regards this clonotype: One junction end does not reproduce the germline sequence, and a read error may be involved. The J gene is TRBJ2-1, the V gene TRBV28; D gene unclear. The CDR3 is 13 amino acids. Germline V gene lookup returns CDR1 MDHEN and CDR2 SYDVKM. Here the CDR3 reads CATSGGTLIRCYF. The CDR3 coding sequence is TGTGCCACCTCCGGTGGCACGTTGATTCGGTGCTACTTC. Full variable domain (outside the CDR3, taken from reference TRBV28 and TRBJ2-1): DVKVTQSSRYLVKRTGEKVFLECVQDMDHENMFWYRQDPGLGLRLIYFSYDVKMKEKGDIPEGYSVSREKKERFSLILESASTNQTSMYLCATSGGTLIRCYFGPGTRLTVL.

This clonotype was counted many times. The V call is TRBV20-1, the J call TRBJ2-1; 7 positions agree with TRBD2. CDR3 size: 11 residues. Per germline, CDR1 DFQATT and CDR2 SNEGSKA (reference sequence). The V and J ends lost 6 bases and 10 bases, in that order; junction bases with no gene match: 6. The CDR3 loop reads CSANKREEQFF. CDR3 sequence (DNA): TGCAGTGCGAACAAGCGGGAAGAGCAGTTCTTC.

The rearrangement links TRBV30 to TRBJ2-7, with D possibly matching TRBD2 (5 bases). The germline CDR1 and CDR2 sequences are GTSNPN and SVGIG (reference sequence). The CDR3 is 13 amino acids. V was cut by 0 bases and J by 2 bases, with 8 bases left in between. Here the CDR3 reads CAWSVPGTYEQYF. The CDR3 DNA sequence: TGTGCCTGGAGTGTCCCCGGGACCTACGAGCAGTACTTC.

This chain joins TRBV5-4 and TRBJ2-5; 7 positions agree with TRBD1. The CDR3 spans 16 residues. Germline loops: CDR1 SGHNT, CDR2 YYREEE (reference sequence). V lost 0 bases, J lost 2 bases, and 7 bases stayed unmatched. The CDR3 protein is CASSLGQGQLQETQYF. The CDR3 coding sequence is TGTGCCAGCAGCTTGGGGCAGGGACAGCTACAAGAGACCCAGTACTTC.

The chain joins TRBV20-1 to TRBJ1-5, with D perhaps TRBD1 (5 bases). The germline V and J ends were trimmed by 3 bases and 2 bases, with 17 bases remaining between them. The CDR3 spans 16 residues. Germline V gives CDR1 DFQATT, CDR2 SNEGSKA (reference sequence). The CDR3 DNA sequence: TGCAGTGCTAGCCGAACCGGGACCTACGGCAATCAGCCCCAGCATTTT. It yields the protein CSASRTGTYGNQPQHF.

The CDR3: CASSLRGQGPQHF. The CDR3 DNA follows: TGTGCCAGCAGCTTGAGGGGACAGGGACCCCAGCATTTT. The V and J genes are TRBV5-4 and TRBJ1-5; 9 bases are a match to TRBD1. There are 13 residues in the CDR3. The junction had 3 bases not matched to a gene; V was cut back by 1 base and J by 10 bases. The germline CDR1 and CDR2 sequences are SGHNT and YYREEE (reference sequence).

This clonotype was seen more than once but under ten times. The chain employs TRBV20-1 and TRBJ1-5; 7 nucleotides match TRBD1. The CDR3 covers 13 residues. Germline V CDR1 and CDR2: DFQATT, SNEGSKA (reference sequence). With 5 bases clipped from V and 4 bases from J, the junction kept 5 bases outside the gene matches. This chain's CDR3 is CSAGQEINQPQHF. DNA for the CDR3: TGCAGTGCTGGACAGGAGATTAATCAGCCCCAGCATTTT.

The sample holds many counts of this clonotype. The chain uses TRBV20-1 and TRBJ2-6; D uncertain. The CDR3 has 15 amino acids. Germline V gene lookup returns CDR1 DFQATT and CDR2 SNEGSKA (reference sequence). The V gene lost 2 bases and the J gene lost 2 bases, with 10 bases spanning the gap. This chain's CDR3 is CSARPYTAGANVLTF. The CDR3 DNA is TGCAGTGCTAGACCGTACACGGCTGGGGCCAACGTCCTGACTTTC.

This clonotype was recorded at least ten times. V usage is TRBV15 and J usage is TRBJ1-1; the match to TRBD1 covers 8 bases. Germline-derived CDR1 and CDR2 are LNHNV and YYDKDF (reference sequence). The CDR3 is made up of 13 amino acids. Trimming removed 5 bases from V and 12 bases from J; junction bases left unmatched: 11. Here the CDR3 reads CATSLSGGGSSFF. The CDR3 nucleotides are TGTGCCACCAGCCTTTCAGGGGGCGGATCGTCTTTCTTT.

This clonotype was recorded at least ten times. The chain's CDR3 is CATSRAVSGETQYF. The CDR3 DNA reads as TGTGCCACCTCGAGGGCCGTTTCGGGGGAGACCCAGTACTTC. The chain couples TRBV24-1 to TRBJ2-5; D might be TRBD2 (5 bases). Germline V CDR1 and CDR2: KGHDR, SFDVKD. The V end was cut by 9 bases, the J end by 5 bases, with 18 bases between. The CDR3 is 14 residues long.

This clonotype was seen many times. The V gene is TRBV20-1, the J gene TRBJ1-5; tentative D call: TRBD1 (5 bases). The CDR3 runs 17 residues. CDR1 and CDR2 from the germline V gene are DFQATT and SNEGSKA (reference sequence). Trimming cost V 0 bases and J 3 bases, with 18 bases left between them. As DNA, the CDR3 is TGCAGTGCTAGAGATTTCGGGGGGAACTTGATCAATCAGCCCCAGCATTTT. Protein sequence: CSARDFGGNLINQPQHF.

This clonotype was counted between two and nine times. V gene TRBV13 combines with J gene TRBJ2-7; possible D gene TRBD2, 6 bases. The CDR3 runs 14 residues. Trimming cost V 5 bases and J 2 bases, with 13 bases left between them. Germline V gene lookup returns CDR1 PRHDT and CDR2 FYEKMQ (reference sequence). CDR3 in amino acids: CASSPRDFPYEQYF. The CDR3 DNA sequence: TGTGCCAGCAGCCCCCGGGACTTCCCCTACGAGCAGTACTTC.

This clonotype was observed at least ten times. The chain joins TRBV29-1 to TRBJ1-5, with D unresolved. The CDR3 is made up of 13 amino acids. Germline values: CDR1 SQVTM, CDR2 ANQGSEA. The V and J ends lost 6 bases and 0 bases respectively, with 9 bases between them. The CDR3 reads CSVTDTSNQPQHF. The CDR3 region has the DNA TGCAGCGTCACCGACACTAGCAATCAGCCCCAGCATTTT. The full variable domain, in which reference TRBV29-1 and TRBJ1-5 provide the parts outside the CDR3, is SAVISQKPSRDICQRGTSLTIQCQVDSQVTMMFWYRQQPGQSLTLIATANQGSEATYESGFVIDKFPISRPNLTFSTLTVSNMSPEDSSIYLCSVTDTSNQPQHFGDGTRLSIL.

The J gene is TRBJ2-3, the V gene TRBV7-7; 8 bases fit TRBD2. This CDR3 is built from 14 residues. V was pared by 1 base and J by 4 bases, with 1 base of the junction left unmatched. CDR1 is SSHAT and CDR2 is FNYEAQ in the germline V gene (reference sequence). CDR3 region: CASSLDGGADTQYF. The CDR3 nucleotides are TGTGCCAGCAGCTTAGACGGGGGGGCAGATACGCAGTATTTT.

This clonotype was recorded many times. In DNA, the CDR3 is TGCAGTGCCATACAGGGGGCGATTCGGGATACGCAGTATTTT. This sequence encodes CSAIQGAIRDTQYF. V is TRBV20-1 and J is TRBJ2-3; TRBD1 aligns across 9 bases. After removal of 6 bases from V and 6 bases from J, the junction contained 10 bases not matched to a gene. Germline V gives CDR1 DFQATT, CDR2 SNEGSKA (reference sequence). The CDR3 has 14 amino acids.

This chain joins TRBV30 and TRBJ2-7; D possibly corresponds to TRBD1 (6 bases). The CDR3 loop spans 14 amino acids. Germline loops: CDR1 GTSNPN, CDR2 SVGIG (reference sequence). Trimming left V 3 bases short and J 0 bases short, with 12 bases between. CDR3 region: CAWRGHMSSYEQYF. CDR3 coding DNA: TGTGCCTGGAGGGGACATATGAGCTCCTACGAGCAGTACTTC.

The V call is TRBV5-1, the J call TRBJ2-3, with 11 positions matching TRBD2. Germline V gene data show CDR1 as SGHRS and CDR2 as YFSETQ. CDR3 length: 15 residues. Trimming removed 0 bases from V and 7 bases from J; junction bases left unmatched: 4. CDR3 in DNA: TGCGCCAGCAGCTTGGCTAGCGGGGGGCCAAATACGCAGTATTTT. Translating gives CASSLASGGPNTQYF.

This clonotype showed up many times. V gene TRBV7-6 combines with J gene TRBJ2-6, with D unclear. Between the trimmed V and J ends, which lost 1 base and 8 bases, there was a span of 6 bases. This CDR3 has 13 amino acids. Germline values: CDR1 SGHVS, CDR2 FNYEAQ. The CDR3 spells CASSLGGPNVLTF. As DNA, the CDR3 is TGTGCCAGCAGCTTAGGAGGACCCAACGTCCTGACTTTC.

The rearrangement joins TRBV30 to TRBJ2-7; 7 positions agree with TRBD2. V shed 1 base and J 4 bases; nucleotides not matched to a gene: 4. The germline gives CDR1 GTSNPN, CDR2 SVGIG (reference sequence). The CDR3 contains 13 residues. Here the CDR3 reads CAWSAGEGYEQYF. The CDR3 DNA follows: TGTGCCTGGAGTGCGGGGGAGGGGTACGAGCAGTACTTC.

V gene TRBV7-3 combines with J gene TRBJ2-3; the match to TRBD1 covers 7 bases. Germline V gene data show CDR1 as SGHTA and CDR2 as FQGTGA. The trim removed 11 bases at V and 0 bases at J, leaving 20 bases unmatched. The CDR3 totals 18 residues. The CDR3 here is CACCLTGTAKPSTDTQYF. CDR3 in DNA: TGTGCCTGCTGTCTAACCGGGACAGCCAAACCTAGCACAGATACGCAGTATTTT. Looking up the rest from reference TRBV7-3 and TRBJ2-3 gives the full variable domain: GAGVSQTPSNKVTEKGKYVELRCDPISGHTALYWYRQSLGQGPEFLIYFQGTGAADDSGLPNDRFFAVRPEGSVSTLKIQRTERGDSAVYLCACCLTGTAKPSTDTQYFGPGTRLTVL.

V usage is TRBV20-1 and J usage is TRBJ2-1, with a weak D call TRBD2 (7 bases). Germline CDR1 reads DFQATT; CDR2 reads SNEGSKA (reference sequence). This CDR3 has 14 amino acids. V lost 8 bases to trimming and J lost 1 base, with 15 bases between them. The CDR3 DNA reads as TGCAGTTGTACGGGGGGACAATCCTACAATGAGCAGTTCTTC. Amino acids: CSCTGGQSYNEQFF.

J is TRBJ2-3 and V is TRBV7-8; D may be TRBD2 (6 bases). CDR1 is SGHVS and CDR2 is FQNEAQ in the germline V gene. The CDR3 length is 16 residues. Trimming shortened V by 0 bases and J by 0 bases, and 10 bases separated the two germline ends. CDR3 residues: CASSLAGRGSTDTQYF. Written as DNA, the CDR3 is TGTGCCAGCAGCTTAGCAGGGCGGGGTAGCACAGATACGCAGTATTTT.